The 18 T cell receptor beta chains below come from one sample, sequenced in a study of blood T cell repertoires in COVID-19. Some clones are missing from TCRdb's copy, which holds only in-frame ones; the method was immunoSEQ multiplex PCR. The sample shows about 150,000 clones, approximately 78% of them seen only once. Specimen: peripheral blood. These receptors originate from a man at least 80 years old with acute or convalescent COVID-19.

This chain uses TRBV29-1 with TRBJ1-4, with 7 bases lining up with TRBD1. V shed 6 bases and J 8 bases; nucleotides not matched to a gene: 9. This CDR3 comprises 13 residues. Germline V gives CDR1 SQVTM, CDR2 ANQGSEA. CDR3 loop: CSVETGAREKLFF. The CDR3 bases are TGCAGCGTCGAAACAGGGGCAAGAGAAAAACTGTTTTTT.

The chain links TRBV6-5 to TRBJ1-4; D remains ambiguous. The V gene lost 0 bases and the J gene lost 5 bases, with 10 bases spanning the gap. Per the germline V gene, CDR1 is MNHEY and CDR2 is SVGAGI. The CDR3 has 15 amino acids. The DNA for the CDR3 is TGTGCCAGCAGTTACTCAGCAGGCTCAAATGAAAAACTGTTTTTT. It is translated as CASSYSAGSNEKLFF.

This chain links TRBV18 with TRBJ2-7; TRBD2 agrees at 8 bases. CDR3 length: 15 amino acids. Looked up from germline, CDR1 is KGHSH and CDR2 is LQKENI. V dropped 6 bases and J dropped 4; count of bases not matched to a gene: 11. The CDR3 region is CASSPRMRGEYEQYF. CDR3 coding DNA: TGTGCCAGCTCCCCAAGGATGCGGGGGGAGTACGAGCAGTACTTC.

This clone was seen a few times. The V and J genes are TRBV18 and TRBJ2-3; tentatively, D is TRBD2 (6 bases). The length of the CDR3 is 15 residues. Germline V gene data show CDR1 as KGHSH and CDR2 as LQKENI. Trimming removed 3 bases from V and 8 bases from J, with 18 bases in between. Here the CDR3 reads CASSPGGTVGGTQYF. CDR3 sequence (DNA): TGTGCCAGCTCACCTGGCGGGACGGTCGGTGGTACGCAGTATTTT.

This clone turned up a few times. The rearrangement joins TRBV4-1 to TRBJ1-1; D may be TRBD1 (5 bases). The V gene's germline CDR1 is MGHRA and CDR2 YSYEKL. This CDR3 is 15 amino acids long. V was cut by 2 bases and J by 6 bases, with 16 bases left in between. The DNA of the CDR3 is TGCGCCAGCAGCCAACAGGGACTGCCGAATCCTGAAGCTTTCTTT. It translates to CASSQQGLPNPEAFF.

The gene calls are TRBV2 and TRBJ2-1; tentative D call: TRBD2 (5 bases). The germline V gene has CDR1 SNHLY and CDR2 FYNNEI. Trimming left V 2 bases short and J 7 bases short, with 15 bases between. The CDR3 is made up of 15 amino acids. The CDR3 reads CASSESGSEWNEQFF. The CDR3 DNA reads TGTGCCAGCAGTGAATCGGGATCGGAATGGAATGAGCAGTTCTTC.

The chain uses TRBV5-6 and TRBJ2-1; 10 bases align to TRBD2. CDR1 SGHDT and CDR2 YYEEEE come from the germline V gene. The CDR3 extends over 16 amino acids. V shed 3 bases, J shed 4 bases, and the junction held 7 bases outside the gene matches. The CDR3 region is CASSSFSGGFYNEQFF. CDR3 DNA sequence: TGTGCCAGCAGCTCCTTTAGCGGGGGGTTTTACAATGAGCAGTTCTTC.

The chain uses TRBV5-4 and TRBJ2-2; 8 nucleotides agree with TRBD2. Germline V gives CDR1 SGHNT, CDR2 YYREEE (reference sequence). This CDR3 is built from 17 residues. Germline trimming cut 4 bases from V and 4 bases from J; bases unmatched to any gene: 12. This chain's CDR3 is CASSPNFVAGSTGELFF. CDR3 nucleotide sequence: TGTGCCAGCAGCCCGAATTTTGTAGCGGGATCCACCGGGGAGCTGTTTTTT.

This sequence joins TRBV15 and TRBJ2-2, with 8 bases identical to TRBD2. The J segment lost 1 base and the V segment lost 5 bases, leaving 3 bases of the junction unmatched. Germline V gene data show CDR1 as LNHNV and CDR2 as YYDKDF (reference sequence). The CDR3 contains 15 residues. The CDR3 is CATSREGGNTGELFF. The CDR3 region has the DNA TGTGCCACCAGCCGGGAGGGGGGGAACACCGGGGAGCTGTTTTTT.

The chain carries TRBV6-1 and TRBJ2-1, with a tentative D call TRBD2 (6 bases). The CDR3 is 14 residues long. Per germline, CDR1 MNHNS and CDR2 SASEGT. V was shortened by 2 bases and J by 5 bases, with 10 bases between the two germline ends. The CDR3 bases are TGTGCCAGCAGTGAACTAGCGACGAACAATGAGCAGTTCTTC. Protein sequence: CASSELATNNEQFF.

The chain carries TRBV30 and TRBJ2-2; D remains unclear. This CDR3 spans 14 amino acids. Germline V CDR1 and CDR2: GTSNPN, SVGIG (reference sequence). Deletions cut 2 bases from V and 2 bases from J, with 9 bases between. CDR3 region: CAWSSVLNTGELFF. The CDR3 nucleotides are TGTGCCTGGAGTTCGGTCTTAAACACCGGGGAGCTGTTTTTT.

This clone appeared a single time. The chain uses TRBV6-5 and TRBJ1-4, with D possibly being TRBD1 (5 bases). Germline V gene sequence: CDR1 MNHEY, CDR2 SVGAGI. This CDR3 is built from 14 residues. V was cut by 2 bases and J by 6 bases, with 10 bases left in between. Here the CDR3 reads CASSYGGADEKLFF. DNA of the CDR3: TGTGCCAGCAGTTACGGAGGGGCGGATGAAAAACTGTTTTTT.

This sequence joins TRBV7-2 and TRBJ1-3, with TRBD1 as a possible D gene (6 bases). Trimming removed 2 bases at V and 1 base at J, with 6 bases between. Germline V lookup: CDR1 SGHTA, CDR2 FQGNSA. The CDR3 spans 14 residues. The DNA of the CDR3 is TGTGCCAGCAGCTTAACAGGGTCTGGAAACACCATATATTTT. It is translated as CASSLTGSGNTIYF.

The chain combines TRBV7-6 with TRBJ2-7, with D possibly being TRBD2 (5 bases). V shed 4 bases and J shed 4 bases, with 17 bases lying between them. This CDR3 is built from 15 residues. CDR1 and CDR2 (germline): SGHVS, FNYEAQ. This chain's CDR3 is CASSSQKSRGYEQYF. The CDR3 bases are TGTGCCAGCAGCTCCCAGAAATCCCGGGGTTACGAGCAGTACTTC.

The genes are TRBV18 and TRBJ2-1, with 8 bases identical to TRBD2. V trimming: 3 bases; J trimming: 4 bases; junction bases outside the gene matches: 5. Germline V gene data show CDR1 as KGHSH and CDR2 as LQKENI. This CDR3 comprises 15 residues. DNA for the CDR3: TGTGCCAGCTCACCCACAGCGGGGGCTTACAATGAGCAGTTCTTC. It specifies CASSPTAGAYNEQFF.

The chain has TRBV2 and TRBJ1-2; the match to TRBD1 covers 8 bases. This CDR3 comprises 15 residues. V lost 5 bases, J lost 6 bases, and 11 bases stayed unmatched. CDR1 SNHLY and CDR2 FYNNEI come from the germline V gene. Written as DNA, the CDR3 is TGTGCCAGCAGTATACGGACAGGGTCAGAGGATGGCTACACCTTC. It translates to CASSIRTGSEDGYTF.

This clone was counted once. V gene TRBV16 combines with J gene TRBJ2-4, with D perhaps TRBD1 (6 bases). Germline CDR1 reads KGHSY; CDR2 reads FQNENV. V was shortened by 3 bases and J by 0 bases, with 9 bases between the two germline ends. The CDR3 totals 15 residues. CDR3 coding DNA: TGTGCCAGCAGCCAGGACAGCCTAGCCAAAAACATTCAGTACTTC. Translating gives CASSQDSLAKNIQYF.

V usage is TRBV5-8 and J usage is TRBJ1-1; D remains unclear. CDR3 length: 16 residues. The V end was cut by 2 bases, the J end by 0 bases, with 14 bases between. The germline gives CDR1 SGHTS, CDR2 YDEGEE. In DNA, the CDR3 is TGTGCCAGCAGCTTTACAGCTTTAACCATGAACACTGAAGCTTTCTTT. Protein: CASSFTALTMNTEAFF.